This T cell receptor beta chain is from a study of blood T cell repertoires in COVID-19. The wider study: Acute-phase and convalescent COVID-19 samples originated in the United States, Italy and Spain. Sample material is recorded as cDNA or gDNA derived from T cells, B-cell-depleted T cells, or PBMCs.

Original methodology: Reference gene primer amplification gave nucleated cell count estimates. Assay used: immunoSEQ multiplex PCR; TCRdb lists only in-frame clones, some missing. The V and J calls and the clone size are those of that table, but D and trimming were determined from the DNA. The data show some 200,000 clones, 70% to 90% seen once. V lost 0 bases and J 5 bases, leaving 11 bases between the germline ends. The germline CDR1 and CDR2 sequences are MNHEY and SVGAGI. The CDR3 is 15 residues long. This sequence originates from a woman aged 18 to 35 who had recovered from COVID-19. The sample taken for sequencing was peripheral blood. This chain links TRBV6-5 with TRBJ2-1; the D gene is possibly TRBD2 (5 bases). Written as DNA, the CDR3 is TGTGCCAGCAGTTACTCGAGAGCGGCGGACAATGAGCAGTTCTTC. Translation gives CASSYSRAADNEQFF.